Detailed here is one T cell receptor beta chain. The sample is drawn from a study of control samples from healthy donors and cancer patients. Assay: immunoSEQ multiplex PCR; the TCRdb copy retains only in-frame clones and omits some. This repertoire shows around 99,000 clones, 90% found once; its top ten account for more than 3.5%. Germline lookup yields CDR1 SGDLS and CDR2 YYNGEE. The CDR3 consists of 15 residues. V lost 0 bases and J lost 7, with 13 bases in between. Sequencing was carried out using blood. The chain links TRBV9 to TRBJ1-4; D is perhaps TRBD1 (6 bases). This TCR came from a human donor in good health. The donor label of this sample is uncertain. CDR3 in amino acids: CASSVAVGGAEKLFF. The CDR3 DNA follows: TGTGCCAGCAGCGTAGCCGTAGGGGGAGCTGAAAAACTGTTTTTT.